A single count supports the clone carrying this TCR beta chain. As yet, its antigen is unknown. This sample was included in a study of CD8 T cells in Susac syndrome. Whole-study findings and limits: The study's TCR sequencing and HLA analysis covered a relatively small number of individuals, and the study acknowledged this.

A quantity of about 0.5 to 1 ug RNA underwent reverse transcription using random hexamers. TCR beta CDR3 was amplified by immunoSEQ multiplex PCR. This amplification extended across 54 Vbeta and 13 Jbeta segments. MiXCR was run by TCRdb on the immunoSEQ multiplex PCR reads, yielding one entry per CDR3 protein. The repertoire holds about 200,000 distinct CDR3 sequences, approximately 95% seen once, with roughly 0.095% in the top ten. V dropped 6 bases and J dropped 8; count of bases not matched to a gene: 12. The CDR3 is 13 residues long. Germline values: CDR1 SQVTM, CDR2 ANQGSEA. Sequencing of TCR beta was performed on blood CD8+ and CD4+ T cells.

Input material: CD4+ T cells from PBMCs. The sequence was obtained from a human donor with multiple sclerosis. The chain uses TRBV29-1 and TRBJ1-2; TRBD1 agrees at 7 bases. DNA for the CDR3: TGCAGCGTCGCCAAGCGGACAGGTGGAGGCTACACCTTC. Residues: CSVAKRTGGGYTF. The full variable domain, in which reference TRBV29-1 and TRBJ1-2 provide the parts outside the CDR3, is SAVISQKPSRDICQRGTSLTIQCQVDSQVTMMFWYRQQPGQSLTLIATANQGSEATYESGFVIDKFPISRPNLTFSTLTVSNMSPEDSSIYLCSVAKRTGGGYTFGSGTRLTVV.